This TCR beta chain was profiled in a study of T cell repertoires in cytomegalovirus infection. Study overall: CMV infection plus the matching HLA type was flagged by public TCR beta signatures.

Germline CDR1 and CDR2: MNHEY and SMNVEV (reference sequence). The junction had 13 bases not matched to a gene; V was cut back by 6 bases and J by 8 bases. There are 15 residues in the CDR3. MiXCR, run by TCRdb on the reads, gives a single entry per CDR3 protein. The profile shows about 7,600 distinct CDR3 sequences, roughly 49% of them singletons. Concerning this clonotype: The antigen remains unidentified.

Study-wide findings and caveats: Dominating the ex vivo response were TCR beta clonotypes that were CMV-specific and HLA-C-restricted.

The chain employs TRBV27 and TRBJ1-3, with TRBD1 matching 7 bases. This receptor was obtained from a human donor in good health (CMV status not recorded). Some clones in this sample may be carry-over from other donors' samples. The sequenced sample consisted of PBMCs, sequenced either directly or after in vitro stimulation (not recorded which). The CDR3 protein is CASSIFGTVRDTIYF. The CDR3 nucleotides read TGTGCCAGCAGCATTTTCGGGACAGTCCGGGACACCATATATTTT.